This T cell receptor (beta chain) was found in a study of OX40 agonist ivuxolimab in advanced cancers. Study information: Patients' therapy was ivuxolimab, an antibody that acts as an agonist of OX40 (CD134). A mean age of around 63 years, range about 20 to 79, was recorded, and 80% to 90% were male. Overall study results and limits: CD8+ T cells were the subset that, on average, had more expanded clones than CD4+.

This clone was detected only once. What it recognizes is unknown. The CDR3 covers 13 residues. The V end was cut by 6 bases, the J end by 4 bases, with 9 bases between. CDR1 is MNHNS, CDR2 SASEGT, per germline. Measured with immunoSEQ multiplex PCR; TCRdb has only the in-frame clones, and not every one. The table shows about 54,000 clones, with 60% to 80% occurring only once. Specimen: CD4+ or CD8+ T cells sorted from blood, collected in a trial of the OX40 agonist ivuxolimab. This chain joins TRBV6-1 and TRBJ1-4; possible D gene TRBD1, 5 bases. The TCR was taken from an adult with an advanced solid tumor such as melanoma, head and neck, liver or kidney cancer. Here the CDR3 reads CASRRQINEKLFF. CDR3 nucleotide sequence: TGTGCCAGCAGACGACAGATTAATGAAAAACTGTTTTTT.